This TCR beta chain stems from a study of blood T cell repertoires in COVID-19. Per the original data handling: How many nucleated cells were present was estimated from reference gene primer amplification. Here immunoSEQ multiplex PCR was the method, and the copy in TCRdb shows in-frame clones only, minus some. The DNA was the basis for D and trimming; V, J and clone size are from that table. Here the sample spans approximately 110,000 clones, about 84% being singletons. CDR3 size: 14 residues. V dropped 4 bases and J dropped 3; count of bases not matched to a gene: 2. Germline CDR1 and CDR2: SGHNT and YYREEE (reference sequence).

This rearrangement joins TRBV5-4 to TRBJ1-4, with TRBD1 matching over 8 bases. Sequenced: peripheral blood. This receptor was identified in a man in his forties or fifties with acute or convalescent COVID-19. The CDR3: CASSMGQANEKLFF. CDR3 nucleotide sequence: TGTGCCAGCAGCATGGGACAGGCTAATGAAAAACTGTTTTTT.